This T cell receptor (beta chain) was sequenced during a study of identical twins. Each CDR3 protein is one row after TCRdb ran MiXCR on the 5' RACE reads. Of a few hundred thousand distinct CDR3 sequences listed, roughly 13% are singletons. CDR1 and CDR2 from the germline V gene are WNHNN and SYGVQD (reference sequence). Germline trimming cut 3 bases from V and 4 bases from J; bases unmatched to any gene: 7. There are 16 residues in the CDR3. These data were likewise used in another study, on yellow fever vaccine responses in identical twins.

The sequenced sample consisted of memory (CD45RO+) T cells sorted from blood. The chain has TRBV10-1 and TRBJ2-3; 10 bases line up with TRBD2. This receptor was identified in a woman aged 18-30 years in good health. The CDR3 sequence is CASSERGLAGADTQYF. In DNA, the CDR3 is TGCGCCAGCAGTGAACGCGGGCTAGCGGGAGCAGATACGCAGTATTTT.